Below, one T cell receptor (beta chain) is given with its context. This clone was detected ten times or more. What antigen it recognizes has not been identified. Base qualities were left out, and no much larger clone turns up one base away. The treatment or condition tag for this specimen amounts to: about 20 received Ad26.COV2.S at low or high dose, single or two shots; roughly 5 received placebo; per-sample allocation not given. Repertoires of vaccine and placebo recipients were sequenced from samples taken on day 63 after the first injection. In Cohort 1b, fewer than 30 adults aged 18-55 years were enrolled at a single site in Boston, USA, between 29 July and 7 August 2020. Ad26.COV2.S was a replication-incompetent adenovirus type 26 vector expressing a prefusion-stabilized SARS-CoV-2 spike protein from the original Wuhan strain. Via the germline V gene (reference sequence), CDR1 is LNHDA and CDR2 SQIVND. V was cut back by 6 bases and J by 3 bases, leaving a gap of 11 bases between them. The CDR3 holds 14 amino acids from the cysteine to the phenylalanine. The kept DNA is CDR3 alone, 42 bases in frame from the first base.

TCRbeta CDR3 regions were sequenced with the immunoSEQ Assay. After extraction, genomic DNA underwent amplification by bias-controlled multiplex PCR, followed by high-throughput sequencing. The study's own analysis went as follows. Collapsing and filtering of sequences were performed to quantify the absolute abundance of each unique TCRbeta CDR3 region. Usable DNA was measured by amplifying reference genes present in all nucleated cells, and TCRbeta template counts were normalized to that usable DNA to estimate T cell fraction. Repertoire TCRs were annotated as SARS-CoV-2-specific when V gene, CDR3 amino acid sequence and J gene were exactly matched to a known reactive TCR set. The reference SARS-CoV-2 TCR set came from MIRA and was filtered for enrichment in COVID-19-positive ImmuneCODE repertoires, removing public or cross-reactive TCRs. Based on the MIRA antigens, annotated TCRs were further analysed at the level of specific ORF or position within ORF. Breadth was defined as the number of annotated unique rearrangements divided by the total number of unique productive rearrangements, and depth was defined as the summed frequency of the annotated unique rearrangements. Two-sided Wilcoxon rank-sum tests were applied when comparing TCR breadth between groups. Imported from immuneACCESS, the table was reduced by TCRdb to in-frame sequences with V and J called. These copies leave out some clones; in studies compared against another copy, an unresolved V gene accounts for under half, and the cause of the remainder is not known. The V and J calls and the clone size are those of that table, but D and trimming were determined from the DNA. The sample includes hundreds of thousands of clones, with about 86% observed a single time. The top ten clones comprise approximately 12% of the sample.

The data were obtained in a study of Ad26.COV2.S vaccination and SARS-CoV-2 variants listed by TCRdb under 2021. As for the study more broadly: Vaccine-arm donors came from COV1001, a multicentre, randomized, double-blind, placebo-controlled phase I-IIa trial of Ad26.COV2.S in healthy adults. Ad26.COV2.S was administered intramuscularly at 5 x 10^10 or 1 x 10^11 viral particles, either as a single shot or as two shots given 56 days apart. Sequencing of the TCRbeta repertoire served to evaluate the specificity and breadth of SARS-CoV-2-reactive T cell receptors following Ad26.COV2.S vaccination. The TCR-sequenced set comprised approximately 32 samples: roughly 19 Ad26.COV2.S vaccine recipients, 5 placebo recipients and 8 SARS-CoV-2 convalescent individuals. Participants in the trial were split at random into five groups of five each, receiving low-dose or high-dose Ad26.COV2.S once or twice, or else placebo on both occasions. Blinding of investigators to trial group allocation was maintained during experiments and outcome assessment.

Here is what the overall study found, with its caveats: It was noted by the authors that total T cell responses may have been underestimated by the TCR breadth and depth analyses. Spike-specific TCR breadth was higher in Ad26.COV2.S recipients than in placebo recipients (P = 0.0014). After vaccination, substantial breadth of spike-specific CD8+ and CD4+ T cell responses was reported. Comparing responses between vaccine doses or regimens was not something the study was powered to do. Non-spike TCR breadth was comparable between vaccine and placebo recipients, consistent with the vaccine containing only spike.

Here the sequenced sample was peripheral blood, taken in a trial of Ad26.COV2.S vaccine versus placebo. Recombination connected TRBV19 to TRBJ1-4, with the D gene not clear enough to name. This TCR was sampled from a person aged 18 to 65 who received the Ad26.COV2.S COVID-19 vaccine or a placebo. Here is the DNA: TGTGCCAGTAGCTTCCAAGGAGCTAATGAAAAACTGTTTTTT. Protein translation: CASSFQGANEKLFF.